This is a list of T cell receptor beta chains from one sample in a study of graft-versus-host responses after intestinal transplantation. These receptors have no identified antigens. Clones were sequenced by immunoSEQ multiplex PCR, and TCRdb holds only the in-frame ones, with some missing. Of over 80,000 clones listed, around 92% are singletons. The material was unstimulated CD4+ T cells sorted from spleen or lymph node cells, obtained before transplant. All receptors derive from a human donor who was the organ donor for an intestinal transplant. The CDR3 runs from the conserved cysteine through the conserved F or W. Fields, in order: clone size, V gene, J gene, D gene, CDR3 protein, CDR3 DNA. The D gene is left open where the match is weak. Not every row has a clone size; where given, it reads once, few, many or a size class.

>-|TRBV6-1|TRBJ1-1|-
CASSEMIVRANTEAFF
TGTGCCAGCAGTGAAATGATTGTCAGGGCGAACACTGAAGCTTTCTTT
>-|TRBV4-1|TRBJ1-5|-
CASSQDRGSQPQHF
TGCGCCAGCAGCCAAGACAGGGGAAGTCAGCCCCAGCATTTT
>-|TRBV5-4|TRBJ2-5|TRBD1
CASSGQGIETQYF
TGTGCCAGCAGCGGACAGGGTATAGAGACCCAGTACTTC
>-|TRBV27|TRBJ1-1|-
CASAQANTEAFF
TGTGCCAGCGCACAGGCGAACACTGAAGCTTTCTTT
>once|TRBV7-2|TRBJ2-3|TRBD2
CASSPRVVAGFTDTQYF
TGTGCCAGCAGCCCCCGGGTGGTAGCGGGGTTCACAGATACGCAGTATTTT
>once|TRBV9|TRBJ1-5|-
CASSVGPDTYSNQPQHF
TGTGCCAGCAGCGTAGGCCCGGACACTTATAGCAATCAGCCCCAGCATTTT
>once|TRBV7-9|TRBJ2-1|TRBD2
CASSSLAGGQFF
TGTGCCAGCAGCTCACTAGCGGGGGGACAGTTCTTC
>once|TRBV6-5|TRBJ2-7|-
CASSDYKEDEQYF
TGTGCCAGCAGCGATTACAAGGAGGACGAGCAGTACTTC
>-|TRBV10-3|TRBJ2-5|-
CAISVDGEETQYF
TGTGCCATCAGTGTGGACGGGGAAGAGACCCAGTACTTC
>-|TRBV2|TRBJ2-3|TRBD2
CASSSGGADTQYF
TGTGCCAGCAGTAGCGGGGGGGCAGATACGCAGTATTTT
>-|TRBV30|TRBJ1-5|-
CAWSRDNQPQHF
TGTGCCTGGAGTCGCGACAACCAGCCCCAGCATTTT
>few|TRBV4-3|TRBJ1-1|-
CASKRAVAMNTEAFF
TGCGCCAGTAAGCGGGCAGTTGCCATGAACACTGAAGCTTTCTTT
>-|TRBV4-1|TRBJ2-3|-
CATGEGTDTQYF
TGCGCCACAGGCGAAGGCACAGATACGCAGTATTTT
>-|TRBV4-1|TRBJ1-4|-
CASSQDSGRATNEKLFF
TGCGCCAGCAGCCAAGATTCCGGGAGGGCAACTAATGAAAAACTGTTTTTT
>-|TRBV11-2|TRBJ2-7|TRBD2
CASSGSGTTYSYEQYF
TGTGCCAGCAGCGGATCGGGGACTACTTACTCCTACGAGCAGTACTTC
>-|TRBV6-4|TRBJ2-2|TRBD2
CASRASGGTGELFF
TGTGCCAGCAGAGCTAGCGGGGGGACCGGGGAGCTGTTTTTT
>-|TRBV28|TRBJ2-7|-
CASSFPGFPYEQYF
TGTGCCAGCAGTTTTCCCGGGTTCCCATACGAGCAGTACTTC
>-|TRBV7-3|TRBJ2-1|-
CASSLDQYREQFF
TGTGCCAGCAGCTTAGACCAATACAGGGAGCAGTTCTTC
>-|TRBV5-1|TRBJ1-6|TRBD1
CASSFGTGNLGSPLHF
TGCGCCAGCAGCTTCGGGACAGGGAATCTCGGCTCACCCCTCCACTTT
>few|TRBV7-3|TRBJ2-1|TRBD2
CASSSSRAGAYNEQFF
TGTGCCAGCAGCTCGTCCCGGGCGGGAGCTTACAATGAGCAGTTCTTC
>once|TRBV9|TRBJ2-5|TRBD1
CASTSGTGGGEQYF
TGTGCCAGCACTAGTGGTACAGGGGGTGGGGAGCAGTACTTC
>-|TRBV7-3|TRBJ1-2|-
CASSRRDNLGYTF
TGTGCCAGCAGCCGCCGGGACAATCTCGGCTACACCTTC
>-|TRBV7-2|TRBJ1-2|TRBD1
CASREGTGEHYGYTF
TGTGCCAGCAGGGAGGGGACAGGGGAACACTATGGCTACACCTTC
>-|TRBV7-8|TRBJ2-5|TRBD2
CASSLRGWRGGTETQYF
TGTGCCAGCAGCCTTCGGGGGTGGCGGGGGGGCACAGAGACCCAGTACTTC
>-|TRBV11-2|TRBJ2-7|TRBD1
CASSLDPGQAIYEQYF
TGTGCCAGCAGCTTAGACCCCGGACAGGCCATCTACGAGCAGTACTTC
>-|TRBV6-1|TRBJ2-7|TRBD1
CASSAGTGGYEQYF
TGTGCCAGCAGCGCCGGGACAGGGGGTTACGAGCAGTACTTC
>-|TRBV5-4|TRBJ2-7|TRBD2
CASSLGGLAGRYEEQYF
TGTGCCAGCAGCTTAGGGGGACTAGCGGGGCGATATGAAGAGCAGTACTTC
>once|TRBV7-2|TRBJ1-1|TRBD1
CASSPGGASTEAFF
TGTGCCAGCAGCCCAGGGGGCGCGAGCACTGAAGCTTTCTTT
>-|TRBV19|TRBJ1-2|-
CASSIVQLDYGYTF
TGTGCCAGTAGTATAGTCCAACTCGACTATGGCTACACCTTC
>-|TRBV5-4|TRBJ2-5|TRBD1
CASSRSPGGLETQYF
TGTGCCAGCAGCCGCTCCCCAGGGGGCTTAGAGACCCAGTACTTC
>once|TRBV5-8|TRBJ2-2|-
CASSLSLSAEITGELFF
TGTGCCAGCAGCTTGTCCTTGTCCGCGGAAATTACCGGGGAGCTGTTTTTT
>once|TRBV4-1|TRBJ2-5|-
CASSQDRRKETQYF
TGCGCCAGCAGCCAAGATAGGAGAAAAGAGACCCAGTACTTC
>-|TRBV18|TRBJ1-2|TRBD1
CASSPRTGAEGYTF
TGTGCCAGCTCACCACGGACAGGCGCGGAAGGCTACACCTTC
>-|TRBV6-5|TRBJ1-5|-
CASSYSFVLEAPQHF
TGTGCCAGCAGTTACTCGTTTGTCTTGGAGGCTCCCCAGCATTTT
>-|TRBV10-3|TRBJ1-4|-
CAISQGATNEKLFF
TGTGCCATCAGCCAGGGTGCGACTAATGAAAAACTGTTTTTT
>-|TRBV4-3|TRBJ1-5|-
CASSAQGDQPQHF
TGCGCCAGCAGCGCACAGGGAGATCAGCCCCAGCATTTT
>-|TRBV4-1|TRBJ1-4|-
CASSQYDSRNEKLFF
TGCGCCAGCAGCCAGTACGACAGCCGTAATGAAAAACTGTTTTTT
>-|TRBV27|TRBJ2-7|-
CASSPRTFASYEQYF
TGTGCCAGTAGTCCCCGGACATTCGCTTCCTACGAGCAGTACTTC
>-|TRBV6-5|TRBJ1-2|-
CASSSLGAGQGYTF
TGTGCCAGCAGCTCTCTTGGGGCAGGGCAAGGCTACACCTTC
>-|TRBV7-6|TRBJ2-2|-
CASSSTMGTHRRNTGELFF
TGTGCCAGCAGCTCCACGATGGGGACACACCGAAGAAACACCGGGGAGCTGTTTTTT
>-|TRBV6-1|TRBJ1-2|-
CASSPDRLYGYTF
TGTGCCAGCAGCCCCGACAGGCTCTATGGCTACACCTTC
>-|TRBV5-1|TRBJ2-5|TRBD2
CASSLVRGGTWTQYF
TGCGCCAGCAGCTTGGTGCGGGGGGGGACTTGGACCCAGTACTTC
>-|TRBV6-4|TRBJ1-3|TRBD1
CASRGDRVSGNTIYF
TGTGCCAGCAGAGGAGACAGGGTCTCCGGAAACACCATATATTTT
>once|TRBV7-3|TRBJ2-7|-
CASSLGPGRVYEQYF
TGTGCCAGCAGCTTAGGTCCGGGCAGGGTCTACGAGCAGTACTTC
>once|TRBV7-2|TRBJ2-2|TRBD2
CASSLFAGGTGELFF
TGTGCCAGCAGCTTATTTGCGGGGGGCACCGGGGAGCTGTTTTTT